This T cell receptor beta chain emerged from a study of identical twins. TCRdb processed the 5' RACE reads anew with MiXCR; each CDR3 protein has one entry. The repertoire holds 250,000 or so distinct CDR3 sequences, with approximately 7% as singletons. Regarding the study as a whole: High-abundance cord blood beta clonotypes had fewer insertions; memory repertoires showed none.

This clonotype has at least ten counts. Its cognate antigen is unknown. The CDR3 sequence is 13 residues long. In germline, CDR1 is SGHRS, CDR2 YFSETQ. Unmatched junction bases numbered 4, after V lost 4 bases and J lost 9 bases. These data were also filed under a second study, of yellow fever vaccine responses in identical twins. That source reports: Convergence reportedly seemed to mark part of the twins' vaccine T cell response, with personalization marking the rest.

The TCR comes from a woman younger than 30 in good health. The chain recombines TRBV5-1 with TRBJ1-6; 7 bases agree with TRBD1. Sequenced input: memory (CD45RO+) T cells sorted from blood. The CDR3, as DNA: TGCGCCAGCAGCCGGGACAGTGTTTCACCCCTCCACTTT. This codes for CASSRDSVSPLHF.